The present entry profiles one T cell receptor beta chain with its context. Its cognate antigen is unknown. V was trimmed by 3 bases and J by 4 bases, leaving 17 bases between them. The CDR3 spans 16 residues. Germline V gene sequence: CDR1 SGHNT, CDR2 YENEEA. This specimen belongs to a study of OX40 agonist ivuxolimab in advanced cancers. For the study at large: The dose of intravenous ivuxolimab that patients received every 2 weeks ranged from 0.01 to 10 mg/kg. Recorded diagnoses for dose-escalation patients were hepatocellular carcinoma, melanoma, renal cell or head and neck cancer. Study-wide findings and caveats: Relative to CD4+ cells, CD8+ T cells on average had more expanded clones. Also showing low normalized T-cell clonal expansion were some of the nonresponders.

Produced via immunoSEQ multiplex PCR; TCRdb's table is partial and in-frame only. The top ten clones hold approximately 1% of a sample with tens of thousands of clones, more than 70% of them seen once. The rearrangement links TRBV11-3 to TRBJ2-3; unclear D gene. The sequencing here drew on CD4+ or CD8+ T cells sorted from blood, taken in a trial of the OX40 agonist ivuxolimab. This sequence originates from an adult with an advanced solid tumor such as melanoma, head and neck, liver or kidney cancer. The CDR3 loop is CASSFGRVGSADTQYF. The CDR3 DNA sequence: TGTGCCAGCAGCTTTGGCCGGGTGGGGTCCGCAGATACGCAGTATTTT.